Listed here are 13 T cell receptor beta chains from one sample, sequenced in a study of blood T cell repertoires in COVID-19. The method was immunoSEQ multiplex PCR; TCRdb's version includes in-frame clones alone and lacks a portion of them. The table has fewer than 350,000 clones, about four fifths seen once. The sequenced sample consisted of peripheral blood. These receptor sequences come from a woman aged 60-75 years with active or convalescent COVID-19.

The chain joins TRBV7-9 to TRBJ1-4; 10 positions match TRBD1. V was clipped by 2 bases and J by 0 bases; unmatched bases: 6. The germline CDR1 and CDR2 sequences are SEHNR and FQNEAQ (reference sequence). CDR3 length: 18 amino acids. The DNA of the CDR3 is TGTGCCAGCAGCTTATCCGGGACAGGGGTTGCAACTAATGAAAAACTGTTTTTT. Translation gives CASSLSGTGVATNEKLFF.

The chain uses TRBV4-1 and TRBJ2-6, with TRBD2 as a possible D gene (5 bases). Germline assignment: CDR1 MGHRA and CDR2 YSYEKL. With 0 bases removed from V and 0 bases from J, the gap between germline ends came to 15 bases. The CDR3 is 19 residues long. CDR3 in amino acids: CASSQDIGISVSGANVLTF. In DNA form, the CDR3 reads TGCGCCAGCAGCCAAGATATCGGGATTTCGGTCTCTGGGGCCAACGTCCTGACTTTC.

The CDR3 region is CASSLGGSVYEQYF. CDR3 DNA sequence: TGTGCCAGCAGCTTAGGGGGCAGTGTATACGAGCAGTACTTC. The chain has TRBV7-9 and TRBJ2-7; a weak D match, TRBD1 (5 bases). This CDR3 comprises 14 residues. Trimming cost V 1 base and J 4 bases, with 11 bases left between them. The germline V gene has CDR1 SEHNR and CDR2 FQNEAQ (reference sequence).

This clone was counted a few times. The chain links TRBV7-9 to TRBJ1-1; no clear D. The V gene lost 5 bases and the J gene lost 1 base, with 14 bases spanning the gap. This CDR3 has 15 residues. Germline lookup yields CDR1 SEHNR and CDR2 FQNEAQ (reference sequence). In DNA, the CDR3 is TGTGCCAGCAGCCCAGCCCTCGGGAAGAACACTGAAGCTTTCTTT. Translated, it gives CASSPALGKNTEAFF. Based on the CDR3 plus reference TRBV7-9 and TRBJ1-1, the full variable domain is DTGVSQNPRHKITKRGQNVTFRCDPISEHNRLYWYRQTLGQGPEFLTYFQNEAQLEKSRLLSDRFSAERPKGSFSTLEIQRTEQGDSAMYLCASSPALGKNTEAFFGQGTRLTVV.

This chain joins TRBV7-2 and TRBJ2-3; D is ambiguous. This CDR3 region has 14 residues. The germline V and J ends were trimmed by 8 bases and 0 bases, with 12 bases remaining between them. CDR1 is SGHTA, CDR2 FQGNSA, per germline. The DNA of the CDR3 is TGTGCCAGCCGCCGCCGAGGTAGCACAGATACGCAGTATTTT. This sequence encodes CASRRRGSTDTQYF.

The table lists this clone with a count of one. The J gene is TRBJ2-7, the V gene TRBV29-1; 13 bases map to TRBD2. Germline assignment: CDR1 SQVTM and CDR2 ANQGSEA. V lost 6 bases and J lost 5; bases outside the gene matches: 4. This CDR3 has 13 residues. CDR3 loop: CSVNGLAGDEQYF. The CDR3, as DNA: TGCAGCGTAAACGGACTAGCGGGGGACGAGCAGTACTTC.

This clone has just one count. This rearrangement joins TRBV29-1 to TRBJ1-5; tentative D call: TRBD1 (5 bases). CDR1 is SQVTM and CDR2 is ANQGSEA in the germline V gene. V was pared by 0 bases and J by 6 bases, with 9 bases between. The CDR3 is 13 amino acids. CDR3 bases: TGCAGCGTTGAAGAAAATCAGGGTCAGCCCCAGCATTTT. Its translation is CSVEENQGQPQHF.

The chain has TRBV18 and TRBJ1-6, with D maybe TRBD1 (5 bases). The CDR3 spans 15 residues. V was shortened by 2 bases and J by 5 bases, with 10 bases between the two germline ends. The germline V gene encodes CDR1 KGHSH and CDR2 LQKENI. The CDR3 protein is CASSPKGKHNSPLHF. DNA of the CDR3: TGTGCCAGCTCACCAAAGGGGAAGCATAATTCACCCCTCCACTTT.

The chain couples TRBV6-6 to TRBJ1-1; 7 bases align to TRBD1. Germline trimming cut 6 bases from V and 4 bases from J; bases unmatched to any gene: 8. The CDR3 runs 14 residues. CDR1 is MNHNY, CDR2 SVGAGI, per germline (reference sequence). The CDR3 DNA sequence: TGTGCCAGCAGGTCTACAGGGGCAGCCACTGAAGCTTTCTTT. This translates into CASRSTGAATEAFF.

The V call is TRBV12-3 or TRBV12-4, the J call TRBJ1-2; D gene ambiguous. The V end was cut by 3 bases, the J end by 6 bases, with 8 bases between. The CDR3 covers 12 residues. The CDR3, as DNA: TGTGCCAGCAGTTTCTTCGGGGATGGCTACACCTTC. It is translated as CASSFFGDGYTF.

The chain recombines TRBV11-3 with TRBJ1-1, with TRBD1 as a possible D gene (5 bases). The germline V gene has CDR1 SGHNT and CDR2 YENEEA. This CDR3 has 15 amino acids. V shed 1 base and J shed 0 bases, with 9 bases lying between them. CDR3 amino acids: CASSLAAGMNTEAFF. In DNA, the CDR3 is TGTGCCAGCAGCTTAGCGGCAGGGATGAACACTGAAGCTTTCTTT.

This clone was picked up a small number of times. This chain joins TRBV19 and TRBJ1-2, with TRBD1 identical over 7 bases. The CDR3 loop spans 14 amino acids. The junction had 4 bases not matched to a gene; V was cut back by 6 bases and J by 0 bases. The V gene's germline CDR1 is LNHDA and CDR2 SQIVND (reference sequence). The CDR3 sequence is CASSAGTANYGYTF. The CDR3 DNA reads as TGTGCCAGTAGCGCCGGGACAGCTAACTATGGCTACACCTTC.

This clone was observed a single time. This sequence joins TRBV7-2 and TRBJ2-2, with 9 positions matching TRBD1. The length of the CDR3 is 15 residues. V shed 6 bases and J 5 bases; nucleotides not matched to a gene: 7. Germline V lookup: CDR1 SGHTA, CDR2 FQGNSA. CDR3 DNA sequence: TGTGCCAGCAGGACCGGGACAGGGAGGACCGGGGAGCTGTTTTTT. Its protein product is CASRTGTGRTGELFF.